This TCR beta chain was recovered during a study of siplizumab effects on memory and regulatory T cells. Overall study results and limits: Assignment to unstimulated subsets succeeded for only a minor fraction of the alloreactive clones. Roughly 75-97% of proliferating CD4+ or CD8+ clones lacked a naive or memory phenotype that could be assigned. Researchers did not confirm the suppressive function of proliferating Tregs from siplizumab cultures.

Some clones are missing from TCRdb's copy, which holds only in-frame ones; the method was immunoSEQ multiplex PCR. The sample yields approximately 97,000 clones, roughly 90% seen once. Regarding this clone: Its antigen is still unknown.

Germline V gene data show CDR1 as LNHNV and CDR2 as YYDKDF (reference sequence). With 3 bases removed from V and 6 bases from J, the gap between germline ends came to 11 bases. The CDR3 spans 14 residues. The chain links TRBV15 to TRBJ2-2, with D possibly being TRBD2 (6 bases). Sample: CD4+ T cells sorted from blood. The TCR comes from a human donor in good health. The CDR3 nucleotides read TGTGCCACCAGCAGGAGGCTAGCGCCCGGGGAGCTGTTTTTT. Its protein is CATSRRLAPGELFF.